Listed below are T cell receptor beta chains from one sample, sequenced in a study of T cells in Graves' hyperthyroidism and ophthalmopathy. TCRdb reanalysed the multiplex PCR reads using MiXCR and keeps one entry per CDR3 protein. This sample yields 300,000 to 350,000 distinct CDR3 sequences, of which 15% to 20% are seen a single time; roughly 49% belongs to the top ten. The source material was blood. These TCRs come from a woman in her fifties or sixties with Graves' hyperthyroidism. The CDR3 runs from the conserved cysteine through the conserved F or W. D genes are given only for firm matches. Expanded clones are given a class, and other clones once, few, many or no size at all.

CDR3nt: TGCAGTGCTCCCGACCAGTTGGTAGATACGCAGTATTTT
CDR3aa: CSAPDQLVDTQYF
d_gene: NA
v_gene: TRBV20-1
j_gene: TRBJ2-3
abundance: NA

CDR3nt: TGTGCCTGGAACTGGGGCTCTAGCACAGATACGCAGTATTTT
CDR3aa: CAWNWGSSTDTQYF
d_gene: NA
v_gene: TRBV30
j_gene: TRBJ2-3
abundance: many

CDR3nt: TGTGCCAGCAGCCTAGCCCGGGAGACGGAGACCCAGTACTTC
CDR3aa: CASSLARETETQYF
d_gene: NA
v_gene: TRBV11-1
j_gene: TRBJ2-5
abundance: many

CDR3nt: TGTGCCAGCAGCTTGGTGGTCGTGAGCAAGCCCTACGAGCAGTACTTC
CDR3aa: CASSLVVVSKPYEQYF
d_gene: NA
v_gene: TRBV5-5
j_gene: TRBJ2-7
abundance: many

CDR3nt: TGTGCCACCAGTGCCGGGACTAGCGGACCCTACGAGCAGTACTTC
CDR3aa: CATSAGTSGPYEQYF
d_gene: TRBD2
v_gene: TRBV24-1
j_gene: TRBJ2-7
abundance: many

CDR3nt: TGCAGTGCTAGAGATGGTAGCGGGAGTGGAGAGACCCAGTACTTC
CDR3aa: CSARDGSGSGETQYF
d_gene: TRBD2
v_gene: TRBV20-1
j_gene: TRBJ2-5
abundance: NA

CDR3nt: TGTGCCATCAGAAAGGAAGGAGATTCACCCCTCCACTTT
CDR3aa: CAIRKEGDSPLHF
d_gene: NA
v_gene: TRBV6-2/TRBV6-3
j_gene: TRBJ1-6
abundance: few

CDR3nt: TGTGCCAGCAAGCCAGGGCGGGATCAGCCCCAGCATTTT
CDR3aa: CASKPGRDQPQHF
d_gene: NA
v_gene: TRBV28
j_gene: TRBJ1-5
abundance: NA

CDR3nt: TGTGCCAGCAGCTTCGCTAGCGGGGGGGCAGATACGCAGTATTTT
CDR3aa: CASSFASGGADTQYF
d_gene: TRBD2
v_gene: TRBV11-2
j_gene: TRBJ2-3
abundance: many

CDR3nt: TGTGCCTGGGGGTCCAGGGAGCGGGGGTTACGTGGGCAGTTCTTC
CDR3aa: CAWGSRERGLRGQFF
d_gene: TRBD2
v_gene: TRBV30
j_gene: TRBJ2-1
abundance: NA

CDR3nt: TGTGCCAGCAGCTTAGACAGGGGGCCCTGCGGCTACACCTTC
CDR3aa: CASSLDRGPCGYTF
d_gene: TRBD1
v_gene: TRBV11-3
j_gene: TRBJ1-2
abundance: many

CDR3nt: TGTGCCAGCAGTTACTCTCGGGCAGGGGGCTTCTACGTCTCTGGGGCCAACGTCCTGACTTTC
CDR3aa: CASSYSRAGGFYVSGANVLTF
d_gene: TRBD1
v_gene: TRBV6-2/TRBV6-3
j_gene: TRBJ2-6
abundance: few

CDR3nt: TGCGCCAGCAGCCAAGAGGGACAGGGTCGCGGTTCACCCCTCCACTTT
CDR3aa: CASSQEGQGRGSPLHF
d_gene: TRBD1
v_gene: TRBV4-1
j_gene: TRBJ1-6
abundance: NA

CDR3nt: TGTGCCAGCTCCCTTGGACAGGGCATGAACACTGAAGCTTTCTTT
CDR3aa: CASSLGQGMNTEAFF
d_gene: TRBD1
v_gene: TRBV18
j_gene: TRBJ1-1
abundance: many

CDR3nt: TGCAGTGAGGGCAGTCGCACAGATACGCAGTATTTT
CDR3aa: CSEGSRTDTQYF
d_gene: NA
v_gene: TRBV20-1
j_gene: TRBJ2-3
abundance: NA

CDR3nt: TGTGCCAGCAGTTCCCTTTGGGGCAATCAGCCCCAGCATTTT
CDR3aa: CASSSLWGNQPQHF
d_gene: NA
v_gene: TRBV6-5
j_gene: TRBJ1-5
abundance: NA

CDR3nt: TGTGCCAGCAGTGCCCCGGGGGGCCCTAATGAGCAGTTCTTC
CDR3aa: CASSAPGGPNEQFF
d_gene: NA
v_gene: TRBV25-1
j_gene: TRBJ2-1
abundance: NA

CDR3nt: TGTGCCAGCAGCAAGAAACTAGCGGGGTTGGGTAAAGAGACCCAGTACTTC
CDR3aa: CASSKKLAGLGKETQYF
d_gene: TRBD2
v_gene: TRBV7-6
j_gene: TRBJ2-5
abundance: NA

CDR3nt: TGTGCCAGCAGCCAAGCCCTCCTACTAGCGGGAGGGATCGGTGAGCAGTTCTTC
CDR3aa: CASSQALLLAGGIGEQFF
d_gene: TRBD2
v_gene: TRBV3-1
j_gene: TRBJ2-1
abundance: many

CDR3nt: TGTGCCAGCAGTTCTGGGGCCCTTGGGGGTCAGCCCCAGCATTTT
CDR3aa: CASSSGALGGQPQHF
d_gene: NA
v_gene: TRBV27
j_gene: TRBJ1-5
abundance: few

CDR3nt: TGCGCCAGCAGCCAAGATGGAGGCAACTGGGACACTGAAGCTTTCTTT
CDR3aa: CASSQDGGNWDTEAFF
d_gene: NA
v_gene: TRBV4-1
j_gene: TRBJ1-1
abundance: many

CDR3nt: TGTGCCAGCAGCTTAGTAGCGGGGTCGGATTACACCGGGGAGCTGTTTTTT
CDR3aa: CASSLVAGSDYTGELFF
d_gene: TRBD2
v_gene: TRBV13
j_gene: TRBJ2-2
abundance: NA

CDR3nt: TGTGCCAGCAGTTTTTGGGGCAATGAAAAACTGTTTTTT
CDR3aa: CASSFWGNEKLFF
d_gene: NA
v_gene: TRBV12-3/TRBV12-4
j_gene: TRBJ1-4
abundance: few

CDR3nt: TGCAGTGCTAGAGATAACAGGGGGGGGGTAATCGAAAAACTGTTTTTT
CDR3aa: CSARDNRGGVIEKLFF
d_gene: TRBD1
v_gene: TRBV20-1
j_gene: TRBJ1-4
abundance: NA

CDR3nt: TGTGCCAGCAGCCACCTGGACAGGGGGCACTATGGCTACACCTTC
CDR3aa: CASSHLDRGHYGYTF
d_gene: TRBD1
v_gene: TRBV3-1
j_gene: TRBJ1-2
abundance: few

CDR3nt: TGTGCCAGCAGCCGAGTGGATTCACCCCTCCACTTT
CDR3aa: CASSRVDSPLHF
d_gene: NA
v_gene: TRBV12-3/TRBV12-4
j_gene: TRBJ1-6
abundance: few

CDR3nt: TGCAGCGGAGGGACAGGGGTTCTCGAGACCCAGTACTTC
CDR3aa: CSGGTGVLETQYF
d_gene: TRBD1
v_gene: TRBV29-1
j_gene: TRBJ2-5
abundance: NA

CDR3nt: TGTGCCTGGAGCATGAACAGGGGTTCTGGCTACACCTTC
CDR3aa: CAWSMNRGSGYTF
d_gene: TRBD1
v_gene: TRBV30
j_gene: TRBJ1-2
abundance: many

CDR3nt: TGTGCCAGTAGTTTTCGTGGGCGCAGGACTGAAGCTTTCTTT
CDR3aa: CASSFRGRRTEAFF
d_gene: NA
v_gene: TRBV19
j_gene: TRBJ1-1
abundance: NA

CDR3nt: TGTGCCAGCAGCTTAAGAGGACGGGGCACTGAAGCTTTCTTT
CDR3aa: CASSLRGRGTEAFF
d_gene: NA
v_gene: TRBV11-1
j_gene: TRBJ1-1
abundance: many

CDR3nt: TGTGCCAGCAGCCATGAACCGGGACTCAACACCGGGGAGCTGTTTTTT
CDR3aa: CASSHEPGLNTGELFF
d_gene: NA
v_gene: TRBV3-1
j_gene: TRBJ2-2
abundance: NA

CDR3nt: TGCAGCGCCGGGACAGCCTACGAGCAGTACTTC
CDR3aa: CSAGTAYEQYF
d_gene: TRBD1
v_gene: TRBV20-1
j_gene: TRBJ2-7
abundance: many

CDR3nt: TGTGCCAGCAGCTTGACAGGAAAGTCCTACGAGCAGTACTTC
CDR3aa: CASSLTGKSYEQYF
d_gene: NA
v_gene: TRBV13
j_gene: TRBJ2-7
abundance: NA

CDR3nt: TGCGCCAGCAGCCTACGAGGACAGGGGGTATACGAGCAGTACTTC
CDR3aa: CASSLRGQGVYEQYF
d_gene: TRBD1
v_gene: TRBV5-1
j_gene: TRBJ2-7
abundance: NA

CDR3nt: TGTGCCAGCAGTTCGACAGGGGGCGGGCCCCCGGCCAATGAGCAGTTCTTC
CDR3aa: CASSSTGGGPPANEQFF
d_gene: TRBD1
v_gene: TRBV27
j_gene: TRBJ2-1
abundance: many

CDR3nt: TGCAGTGCTCTAACTAGCGGCGAGACCCAGTACTTC
CDR3aa: CSALTSGETQYF
d_gene: TRBD2
v_gene: TRBV20-1
j_gene: TRBJ2-5
abundance: many

CDR3nt: TGTGCCAGCAGCGCCGGACACTGGACCGGGGAGCTGTTTTTT
CDR3aa: CASSAGHWTGELFF
d_gene: NA
v_gene: TRBV9
j_gene: TRBJ2-2
abundance: NA

CDR3nt: TGTGCCAGCAGTTCCCCCGGGACAGGGGGCGCAGGCTATGGCTACACCTTC
CDR3aa: CASSSPGTGGAGYGYTF
d_gene: TRBD1
v_gene: TRBV6-1
j_gene: TRBJ1-2
abundance: few

CDR3nt: TGTGCCAGCAGCCCTCTAATGCCTGGAGGGGTTCTATTCGGCACAGATACGCAGTATTTT
CDR3aa: CASSPLMPGGVLFGTDTQYF
d_gene: NA
v_gene: TRBV6-1
j_gene: TRBJ2-3
abundance: few

CDR3nt: TGTGCCAGCAAGTGGGTGGACAGTATGAACACTGAAGCTTTCTTT
CDR3aa: CASKWVDSMNTEAFF
d_gene: NA
v_gene: TRBV6-2/TRBV6-3
j_gene: TRBJ1-1
abundance: many

CDR3nt: TGTGCCAGCAGTTTAAGGGGCTTTAATGAAAAACTGTTTTTT
CDR3aa: CASSLRGFNEKLFF
d_gene: NA
v_gene: TRBV12-3/TRBV12-4
j_gene: TRBJ1-4
abundance: few

CDR3nt: TGTGCCAGCAGTTTTGTCGCCGAGCAGTACTTC
CDR3aa: CASSFVAEQYF
d_gene: NA
v_gene: TRBV28
j_gene: TRBJ2-7
abundance: many

CDR3nt: TGTGCCAGCAGCGGGGGGACTGCCCCGAGCTCCTATAATTCACCCCTCCACTTT
CDR3aa: CASSGGTAPSSYNSPLHF
d_gene: NA
v_gene: TRBV12-3/TRBV12-4
j_gene: TRBJ1-6
abundance: NA

CDR3nt: TGTGCCAGCAGCCAGGCATTGGGGCGGGAGCAGTTCTTC
CDR3aa: CASSQALGREQFF
d_gene: NA
v_gene: TRBV3-1
j_gene: TRBJ2-1
abundance: many

CDR3nt: TGTGCCAGCAGCTTAGCACAGGGTTATCCCGGGGAGCTGTTTTTT
CDR3aa: CASSLAQGYPGELFF
d_gene: NA
v_gene: TRBV7-2
j_gene: TRBJ2-2
abundance: NA

CDR3nt: TGCAGTGCTAGATTTGACAGGATGAACACTGAAGCTTTCTTT
CDR3aa: CSARFDRMNTEAFF
d_gene: NA
v_gene: TRBV20-1
j_gene: TRBJ1-1
abundance: many

CDR3nt: TGTGCCTGGAGCCAGGGACAGGGCCCCCAGCCCCAGCATTTT
CDR3aa: CAWSQGQGPQPQHF
d_gene: TRBD1
v_gene: TRBV30
j_gene: TRBJ1-5
abundance: NA

CDR3nt: TGTGCCAGCAGTTCCTATTCTAGCGGGAGTTGGTACGAGCAGTACTTC
CDR3aa: CASSSYSSGSWYEQYF
d_gene: TRBD2
v_gene: TRBV28
j_gene: TRBJ2-7
abundance: many

CDR3nt: TGTACCAGCAGCTTAGGAGGTTCCTACAATGAGCAGTTCTTC
CDR3aa: CTSSLGGSYNEQFF
d_gene: NA
v_gene: TRBV7-9
j_gene: TRBJ2-1
abundance: few

CDR3nt: TGTGCCAGCAGTTTTGGGACTAGCGGCAATGAGCAGTTCTTC
CDR3aa: CASSFGTSGNEQFF
d_gene: TRBD2
v_gene: TRBV12-3/TRBV12-4
j_gene: TRBJ2-1
abundance: NA

CDR3nt: TGCAGTGCTAGAATCCCCCCTAGCGGACTCACAGATACGCAGTATTTT
CDR3aa: CSARIPPSGLTDTQYF
d_gene: TRBD2
v_gene: TRBV20-1
j_gene: TRBJ2-3
abundance: once

CDR3nt: TGTGCCTGGAGTCCCCTGGAGGGGGAAGTGTACTTC
CDR3aa: CAWSPLEGEVYF
d_gene: NA
v_gene: TRBV30
j_gene: TRBJ2-5
abundance: many

CDR3nt: TGCAGTGCTAAGGTCGAAACGGGTGGCTACACCTTC
CDR3aa: CSAKVETGGYTF
d_gene: NA
v_gene: TRBV20-1
j_gene: TRBJ1-2
abundance: NA

CDR3nt: TGTGCCAGCAGTTTACTCAGTACCGGGAGGACCTACGAGCAGTACTTC
CDR3aa: CASSLLSTGRTYEQYF
d_gene: TRBD2
v_gene: TRBV28
j_gene: TRBJ2-7
abundance: many

CDR3nt: TGCGCCAGCAGCTTACAGGGAGTGGGTGAGCAGTTCTTC
CDR3aa: CASSLQGVGEQFF
d_gene: NA
v_gene: TRBV5-1
j_gene: TRBJ2-1
abundance: NA

CDR3nt: TGTGCCAGCAGTGAAGTAAGGTTTTGGGAGCTGTTTTTT
CDR3aa: CASSEVRFWELFF
d_gene: NA
v_gene: TRBV6-1
j_gene: TRBJ2-2
abundance: NA

CDR3nt: TGTGCCAGCAGCCTCCTCAGGGAAGAGACCCAGTACTTC
CDR3aa: CASSLLREETQYF
d_gene: NA
v_gene: TRBV6-1
j_gene: TRBJ2-5
abundance: NA

CDR3nt: TGTGCCAGCAGTCACCCAGGCATGGGACTAGCAGCTTCCGAGCAGTACTTC
CDR3aa: CASSHPGMGLAASEQYF
d_gene: TRBD2
v_gene: TRBV6-2/TRBV6-3
j_gene: TRBJ2-7
abundance: NA

CDR3nt: TGTGCCAGCAGCTTAGCAGCGGGGTCCGAGACCCAGTACTTC
CDR3aa: CASSLAAGSETQYF
d_gene: TRBD2
v_gene: TRBV7-9
j_gene: TRBJ2-5
abundance: NA

CDR3nt: TGTGCCAGCAGCTTAGCAGGCAGGAGCACAGATACGCAGTATTTT
CDR3aa: CASSLAGRSTDTQYF
d_gene: NA
v_gene: TRBV11-2
j_gene: TRBJ2-3
abundance: many